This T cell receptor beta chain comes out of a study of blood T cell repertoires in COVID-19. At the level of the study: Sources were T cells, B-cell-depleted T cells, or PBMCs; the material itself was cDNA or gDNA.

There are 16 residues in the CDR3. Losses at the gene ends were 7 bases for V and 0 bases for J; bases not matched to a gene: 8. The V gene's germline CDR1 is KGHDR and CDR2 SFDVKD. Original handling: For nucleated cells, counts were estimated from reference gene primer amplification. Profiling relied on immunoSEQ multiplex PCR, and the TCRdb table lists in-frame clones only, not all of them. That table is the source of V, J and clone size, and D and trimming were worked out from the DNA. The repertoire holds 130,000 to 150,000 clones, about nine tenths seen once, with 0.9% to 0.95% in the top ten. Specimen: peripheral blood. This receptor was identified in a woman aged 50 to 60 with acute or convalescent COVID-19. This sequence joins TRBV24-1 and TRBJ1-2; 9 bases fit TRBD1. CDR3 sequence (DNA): TGTGCCACCAGCTCGGACAGGGGATGGCCTAACTATGGCTACACCTTC. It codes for CATSSDRGWPNYGYTF.